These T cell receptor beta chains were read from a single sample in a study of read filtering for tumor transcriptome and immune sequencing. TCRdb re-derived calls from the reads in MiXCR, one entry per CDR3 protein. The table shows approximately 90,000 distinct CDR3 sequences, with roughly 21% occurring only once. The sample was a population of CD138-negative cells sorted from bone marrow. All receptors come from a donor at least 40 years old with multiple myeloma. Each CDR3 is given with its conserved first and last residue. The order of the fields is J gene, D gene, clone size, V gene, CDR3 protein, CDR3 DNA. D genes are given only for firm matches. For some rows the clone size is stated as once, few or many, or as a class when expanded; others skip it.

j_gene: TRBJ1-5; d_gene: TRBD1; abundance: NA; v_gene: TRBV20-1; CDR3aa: CSVQGARRQPQHF; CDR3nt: TGCAGTGTACAGGGGGCCCGGAGACAGCCCCAGCATTTT
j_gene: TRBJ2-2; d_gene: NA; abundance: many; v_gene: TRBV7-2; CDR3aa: CASSSYGVGELFF; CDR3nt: TGTGCCAGCAGCTCTTACGGGGTAGGGGAGCTGTTTTTT
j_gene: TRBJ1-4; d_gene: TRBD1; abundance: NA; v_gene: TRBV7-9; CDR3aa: CASSSYRGDNEKLFF; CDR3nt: TGTGCCAGCAGCTCCTACAGGGGCGACAATGAAAAACTGTTTTTT
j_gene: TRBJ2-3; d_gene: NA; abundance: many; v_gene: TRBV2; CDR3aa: CASSVEGALTDTQYF; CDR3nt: TGTGCCAGCAGTGTGGAGGGGGCCCTCACAGATACGCAGTATTTT
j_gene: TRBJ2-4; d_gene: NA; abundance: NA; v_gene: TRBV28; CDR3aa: CASSLITPARDIQYF; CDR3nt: TGTGCCAGCAGTTTAATAACCCCAGCCAGGGACATTCAGTACTTC
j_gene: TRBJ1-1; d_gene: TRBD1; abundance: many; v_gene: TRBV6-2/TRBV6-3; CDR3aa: CASNRGQVGYTEAFF; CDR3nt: TGTGCCAGCAATAGAGGACAGGTGGGGTACACTGAAGCTTTCTTT
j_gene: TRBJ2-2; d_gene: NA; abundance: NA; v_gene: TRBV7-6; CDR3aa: CASSSGDGELFF; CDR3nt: TGTGCCAGCAGCTCTGGGGACGGGGAGCTGTTTTTT
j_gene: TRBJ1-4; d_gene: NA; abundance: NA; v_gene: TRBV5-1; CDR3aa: CASSLGPGNEKLFF; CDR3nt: TGCGCCAGCAGCCTAGGGCCGGGTAATGAAAAACTGTTTTTT
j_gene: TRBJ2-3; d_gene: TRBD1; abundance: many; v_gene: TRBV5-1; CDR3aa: CASSFQGASADTQYF; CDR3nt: TGCGCCAGCAGCTTTCAGGGGGCGTCCGCAGATACGCAGTATTTT
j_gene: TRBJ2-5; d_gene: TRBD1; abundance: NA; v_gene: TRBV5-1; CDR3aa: CASSRRTGREETQYF; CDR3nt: TGCGCCAGCAGCCGAAGGACAGGGAGAGAAGAGACCCAGTACTTC
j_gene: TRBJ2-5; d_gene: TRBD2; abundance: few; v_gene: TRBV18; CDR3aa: CASSPKSGGASETQYF; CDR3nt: TGTGCCAGCTCACCAAAAAGCGGGGGGGCGTCAGAGACCCAGTACTTC
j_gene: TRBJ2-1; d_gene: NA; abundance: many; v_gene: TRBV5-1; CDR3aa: CASSLPQGGNEQFF; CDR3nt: TGCGCCAGCAGCCTCCCCCAGGGCGGCAATGAGCAGTTCTTC
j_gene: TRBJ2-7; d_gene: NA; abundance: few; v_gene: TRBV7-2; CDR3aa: CASSSQRAGSYEQYF; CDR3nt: TGTGCCAGCAGCTCTCAGCGGGCGGGTTCCTACGAGCAGTACTTC
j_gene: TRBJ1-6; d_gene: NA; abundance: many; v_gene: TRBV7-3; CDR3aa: CASSLSPHSPLHF; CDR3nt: TGTGCCAGCAGCTTATCTCCTCATTCACCCCTCCACTTT
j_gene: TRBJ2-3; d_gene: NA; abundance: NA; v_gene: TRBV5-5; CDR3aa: CASSLTGTTDTQYF; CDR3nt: TGTGCCAGCAGCTTGACAGGAACCACAGATACGCAGTATTTT
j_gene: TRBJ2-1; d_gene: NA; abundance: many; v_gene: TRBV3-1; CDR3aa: CASSQGAGPRNEQFF; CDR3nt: TGTGCCAGCAGCCAAGGGGCGGGGCCGAGGAATGAGCAGTTCTTC
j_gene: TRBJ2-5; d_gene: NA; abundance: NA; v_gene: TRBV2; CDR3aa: CACSGAGQETQYF; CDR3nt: TGTGCCTGCTCAGGGGCGGGGCAAGAGACCCAGTACTTC
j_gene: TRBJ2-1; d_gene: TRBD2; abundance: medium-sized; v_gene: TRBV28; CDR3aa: CASAPGGSYNEQFF; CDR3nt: TGTGCCAGCGCCCCGGGGGGCTCCTACAATGAGCAGTTCTTC
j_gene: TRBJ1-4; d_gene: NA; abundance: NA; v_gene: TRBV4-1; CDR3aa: CASSQLNGNEKLFF; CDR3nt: TGCGCCAGCAGCCAATTAAACGGAAATGAAAAACTGTTTTTT
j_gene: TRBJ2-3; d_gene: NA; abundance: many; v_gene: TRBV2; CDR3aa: CASSRTGISTDTQYF; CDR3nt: TGTGCCAGCAGCCGAACCGGGATAAGCACAGATACGCAGTATTTT
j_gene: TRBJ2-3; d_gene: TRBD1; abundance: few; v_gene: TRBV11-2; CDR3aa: CASSLSGTGAQYF; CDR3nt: TGTGCCAGCAGCTTATCGGGGACAGGGGCGCAGTATTTT
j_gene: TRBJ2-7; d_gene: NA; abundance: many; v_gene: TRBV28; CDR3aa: CASSEARVISHYEQYF; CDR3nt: TGTGCCAGCAGTGAAGCTAGAGTAATCTCCCACTACGAGCAGTACTTC
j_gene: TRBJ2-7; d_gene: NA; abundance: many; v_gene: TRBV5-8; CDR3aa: CASSLAIRDTYEQYF; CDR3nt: TGTGCCAGCAGCTTGGCCATCCGGGACACCTACGAGCAGTACTTC
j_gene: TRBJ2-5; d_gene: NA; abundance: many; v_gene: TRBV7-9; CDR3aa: CASSLAGGRETQYF; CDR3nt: TGTGCCAGCAGCTTAGCGGGGGGACGAGAGACCCAGTACTTC
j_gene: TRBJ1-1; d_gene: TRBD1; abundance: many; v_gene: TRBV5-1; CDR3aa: CASSWGTGGRTEAFF; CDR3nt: TGCGCCAGCAGCTGGGGGACAGGGGGCAGGACTGAAGCTTTCTTT
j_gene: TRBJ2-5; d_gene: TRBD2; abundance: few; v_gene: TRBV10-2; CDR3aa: CASSESPLTSGGTKETQYF; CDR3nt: TGCGCCAGCAGTGAGTCCCCCCTGACTAGCGGGGGAACGAAAGAGACCCAGTACTTC
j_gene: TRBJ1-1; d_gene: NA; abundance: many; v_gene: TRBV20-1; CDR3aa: CSASRQRMNTEAFF; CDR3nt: TGCAGTGCTAGTAGGCAGAGGATGAACACTGAAGCTTTCTTT
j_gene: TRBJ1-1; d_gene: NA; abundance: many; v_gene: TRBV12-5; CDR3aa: CASGFPRGGGTEAFF; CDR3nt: TGTGCTAGTGGTTTCCCTCGGGGTGGAGGCACTGAAGCTTTCTTT
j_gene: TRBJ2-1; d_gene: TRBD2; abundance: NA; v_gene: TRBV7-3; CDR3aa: CASRHYKRGTNEQFF; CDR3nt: TGTGCCAGCCGCCACTACAAGCGGGGGACCAATGAGCAGTTCTTC
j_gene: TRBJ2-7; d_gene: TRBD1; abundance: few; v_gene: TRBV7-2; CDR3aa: CASSRDRGSYEQYF; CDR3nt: TGTGCCAGCAGCCGGGACAGGGGCTCCTACGAGCAGTACTTC
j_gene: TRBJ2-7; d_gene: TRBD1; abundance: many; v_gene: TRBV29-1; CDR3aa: CSVSGQGSDEQYF; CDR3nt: TGCAGCGTATCGGGACAGGGTAGCGACGAGCAGTACTTC
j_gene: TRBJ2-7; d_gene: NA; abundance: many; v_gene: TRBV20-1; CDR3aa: CSASGRGRGSYEQYF; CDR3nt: TGCAGTGCTAGTGGGCGGGGCAGGGGATCCTACGAGCAGTACTTC
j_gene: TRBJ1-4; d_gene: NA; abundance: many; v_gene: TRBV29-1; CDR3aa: CSAYAGDEKLFF; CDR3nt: TGCAGCGCATACGCAGGGGATGAAAAACTGTTTTTT